These 29 T cell receptor beta chains share one sample of origin, sequenced in a study of blood T cells in healthy people across ages (dated by TCRdb to the mid-2010s). Receptor libraries were prepared by 5' RACE. Sequenced on an Illumina HiSeq 2500. A second PCR of about 7 to 12 cycles was performed with a sample-barcoded 5' primer and a J-beta primer mix. In TCRdb, the public reads were trimmed at Q25 with fastp and aligned with MiXCR, with productive beta chains retained. Each entry is one CDR3 protein sequence, shown with its most common DNA and genes. The sample yields 790,000 or so distinct CDR3 sequences; about 45% were counted once. The ten most abundant clones make up around 18% of the sample. The source material was blood. Receptor source: a man older than 75 in good health.

This chain links TRBV11-2 with TRBJ2-7; 11 nucleotides align to TRBD2. Germline loops: CDR1 SGHAT, CDR2 FQNNGV. Losses at the gene ends were 10 bases for V and 5 bases for J; bases not matched to a gene: 13. CDR3 length: 15 amino acids. CDR3 amino acids: CATARIAGGGHEQYF. CDR3 sequence (DNA): TGTGCCACCGCCCGGATAGCGGGAGGGGGCCACGAGCAGTACTTC.

This clonotype was counted only a few times. V usage is TRBV12-3 or TRBV12-4 and J usage is TRBJ1-2, with no clear D. The CDR3 extends over 12 amino acids. The germline V and J ends were trimmed by 6 bases and 7 bases, with 12 bases remaining between them. CDR3 bases: TGTGCCAGCAGGTCGAAATCGTCTGGCTACACCTTC. The encoded protein is CASRSKSSGYTF.

V is TRBV27 and J is TRBJ2-7, with 9 bases lining up with TRBD2. V dropped 2 bases and J dropped 3; count of bases not matched to a gene: 5. This CDR3 spans 15 amino acids. Germline V gives CDR1 MNHEY, CDR2 SMNVEV (reference sequence). In DNA, the CDR3 is TGTGCCAGCAGTTTACGGCGGGAGGGTTTCTACGAGCAGTACTTC. This sequence encodes CASSLRREGFYEQYF.

The rearrangement uses TRBV10-3 and TRBJ2-1; no firm D call. CDR1 is ENHRY and CDR2 is SYGVKD in the germline V gene. The V and J ends lost 8 bases and 0 bases respectively, with 8 bases between them. This CDR3 has 13 amino acids. In nucleotides, the CDR3 is TGTGCCATCGCCGAGGTCTCCTACAATGAGCAGTTCTTC. It codes for CAIAEVSYNEQFF.

The chain joins TRBV18 to TRBJ1-1; the D is unclear. V gave up 6 bases and J gave up 4 bases, with 12 bases separating them. In germline, CDR1 is KGHSH, CDR2 LQKENI. The CDR3 totals 13 residues. The CDR3 bases are TGTGCCAGCTCCCAAGTCGGTGGCACTGAAGCTTTCTTT. Protein sequence: CASSQVGGTEAFF.

The chain has TRBV12-3 or TRBV12-4 and TRBJ2-7; 7 bases map to TRBD2. Losses at the gene ends were 5 bases for V and 12 bases for J; bases not matched to a gene: 10. CDR3 size: 12 residues. The CDR3 loop reads CASSPGGEVLYF. The CDR3 DNA sequence: TGTGCCAGCAGTCCGGGAGGCGAGGTGCTGTACTTC.

CDR3 loop: CASRLGGRGTEAFF. DNA of the CDR3: TGTGCCAGCAGACTGGGGGGCAGGGGGACTGAAGCTTTCTTT. The J gene is TRBJ1-1, the V gene TRBV12-3 or TRBV12-4; TRBD1 agrees at 7 bases. CDR3 length: 14 residues. The trim removed 6 bases at V and 5 bases at J, leaving 9 bases unmatched.

This clonotype showed up just a few times. The chain employs TRBV2 and TRBJ2-1; the match to TRBD2 covers 7 bases. CDR1 SNHLY and CDR2 FYNNEI come from the germline V gene. The CDR3 totals 16 residues. With 6 bases clipped from V and 6 bases from J, the junction kept 14 bases outside the gene matches. The CDR3 DNA follows: TGTGCCAGCAGCGAAAATGGACTAGTCACCTCCAATGAGCAGTTCTTC. Residues: CASSENGLVTSNEQFF.

This chain links TRBV5-5 with TRBJ1-5, with a weak D call TRBD1 (6 bases). This CDR3 contains 13 residues. Germline V gene data show CDR1 as SGHKS and CDR2 as YYEKEE (reference sequence). The V gene lost 2 bases and the J gene lost 8 bases, with 11 bases spanning the gap. CDR3 sequence reads: CASSLWGAEPQHF. For the CDR3, the DNA is TGTGCCAGCAGCTTATGGGGGGCCGAGCCCCAGCATTTT.

This clonotype was recorded once. This chain joins TRBV14 and TRBJ1-6, with a weak D call TRBD1 (5 bases). V lost 0 bases and J lost 7, with 7 bases in between. Germline-derived CDR1 and CDR2 are SGHDN and FVKESK. This CDR3 spans 14 amino acids. In nucleotides, the CDR3 is TGTGCCAGCAGCCAAGACAGGGTGAATTCACCCCTCCACTTT. As protein: CASSQDRVNSPLHF.

Comments on this clonotype: A much larger clone lies a single base off, so this may be a read error. This sequence joins TRBV7-2 and TRBJ2-7; a weak D match, TRBD2 (6 bases). The J call may be incorrect, as the DNA end agrees better with TRBJ2-5. CDR1 and CDR2 from the germline V gene are SGHTA and FQGNSA. The CDR3 covers 14 residues. The CDR3 bases are TGTGCCAGCAAACCAGCGGGTGTCTCGGAGACCCAGTACTTC. It is translated as CASKPAGVSETQYF.

The chain recombines TRBV4-3 with TRBJ1-6, with a possible D match to TRBD1 (5 bases). This CDR3 comprises 16 residues. CDR1 is LGHNA, CDR2 YSLEER, per germline. V lost 1 base, J lost 7 bases, and 14 bases lay in between. The CDR3 region has the DNA TGCGCCAGCAGCCAAGCATCGGGACTCACGAATTCACCCCTCCACTTT. Its translation: CASSQASGLTNSPLHF.

The chain has TRBV19 and TRBJ2-1; 7 bases fit TRBD1. Germline CDR1 and CDR2: LNHDA and SQIVND (reference sequence). This CDR3 contains 15 residues. Trimming at V came to 10 bases and at J to 3 bases, leaving 12 bases not matched to a gene. CDR3 loop: CATGQRQGGYNEQFF. CDR3 in DNA: TGTGCCACCGGTCAGCGACAGGGTGGCTACAATGAGCAGTTCTTC.

This clonotype was detected only a few times. The rearrangement joins TRBV7-9 to TRBJ2-7, with a tentative D call TRBD2 (5 bases). The CDR3 length is 13 residues. The ends were cut back, 5 bases at V and 7 bases at J, with 15 bases in the middle. The germline gives CDR1 SEHNR, CDR2 FQNEAQ (reference sequence). CDR3 loop: CASSPGGSKEQYF. The CDR3 DNA reads as TGTGCCAGCAGCCCCGGTGGGAGTAAGGAGCAGTACTTC. The whole variable domain, remainder taken from reference TRBV7-9 and TRBJ2-7, is DTGVSQNPRHKITKRGQNVTFRCDPISEHNRLYWYRQTLGQGPEFLTYFQNEAQLEKSRLLSDRFSAERPKGSFSTLEIQRTEQGDSAMYLCASSPGGSKEQYFGPGTRLTVT.

In DNA form, the CDR3 reads TGCAGCGTTGATGTCCAAAACTATGGCTACACCTTC. Encoded protein: CSVDVQNYGYTF. The rearrangement uses TRBV29-1 and TRBJ1-2; the D is unclear. Germline values: CDR1 SQVTM, CDR2 ANQGSEA. This CDR3 has 12 residues. V was cut by 3 bases and J by 2 bases, with 7 bases left in between.

The chain is built from TRBV27 and TRBJ2-3; D might be TRBD2 (5 bases). This CDR3 spans 16 amino acids. In germline, CDR1 is MNHEY, CDR2 SMNVEV (reference sequence). Trimming took off 4 bases at V and 6 bases at J, with 20 bases between the two ends. CDR3 amino acids: CASSYGLFLGSDTQYF. The CDR3 nucleotides are TGTGCCAGCAGTTATGGACTGTTCCTTGGGTCTGATACGCAGTATTTT.

The CDR3, as DNA: TGTGCCAGCAGCCAAGATCGCAGGGGATATGGCTACACCTTC. This codes for CASSQDRRGYGYTF. The rearrangement joins TRBV14 to TRBJ1-2; possible D gene TRBD1, 6 bases. CDR3 length: 14 amino acids. The germline CDR1 and CDR2 sequences are SGHDN and FVKESK. Trimming cost V 0 bases and J 5 bases, with 10 bases left between them. Based on the CDR3 plus reference TRBV14 and TRBJ1-2, the full variable domain is EAGVTQFPSHSVIEKGQTVTLRCDPISGHDNLYWYRRVMGKEIKFLLHFVKESKQDESGMPNNRFLAERTGGTYSTLKVQPAELEDSGVYFCASSQDRRGYGYTFGSGTRLTVV.

In nucleotides, the CDR3 is TGTGCCAGCAGCTTACGCCTCGACTTTAATGAGCAGTTCTTC. Translation: CASSLRLDFNEQFF. The chain links TRBV7-9 to TRBJ2-1; D unclear. The CDR3 is 14 amino acids. V lost 2 bases and J lost 7, with 12 bases in between. Germline-derived CDR1 and CDR2 are SEHNR and FQNEAQ (reference sequence).

V is TRBV28 and J is TRBJ2-1; D is unresolved. V lost 3 bases, J lost 0 bases, and 9 bases lay in between. This CDR3 is built from 15 residues. From germline, CDR1 is MDHEN and CDR2 SYDVKM. CDR3 sequence: CASSFLEISYNEQFF. The CDR3 DNA sequence: TGTGCCAGCAGTTTTCTAGAGATCTCCTACAATGAGCAGTTCTTC. Variable domain in full (rest from reference TRBV28 and TRBJ2-1): DVKVTQSSRYLVKRTGEKVFLECVQDMDHENMFWYRQDPGLGLRLIYFSYDVKMKEKGDIPEGYSVSREKKERFSLILESASTNQTSMYLCASSFLEISYNEQFFGPGTRLTVL.

There are a few counts of this clonotype. The genes are TRBV12-3 or TRBV12-4 and TRBJ2-2; unclear D gene. This CDR3 is 12 amino acids long. Trimming removed 3 bases at V and 6 bases at J, with 5 bases between. In DNA, the CDR3 is TGTGCCAGCAGTTTTAGTCCCGGGGAGCTGTTTTTT. Amino acid sequence: CASSFSPGELFF.

V and J are TRBV7-9 and TRBJ2-1; 9 nucleotides align to TRBD1. The DNA end is more similar to TRBJ2-7, so the J call may be wrong. The germline V gene encodes CDR1 SEHNR and CDR2 FQNEAQ (reference sequence). This CDR3 has 17 amino acids. CDR3 DNA sequence: TGTGCCAGCAGCTTAGGGACAGGGGCCAGCTCCTACAATGAGCAGTACTTC. Translating it yields CASSLGTGASSYNEQYF.

The chain combines TRBV11-2 with TRBJ2-3; D remains ambiguous. The CDR3 sequence is 12 residues long. The germline CDR1 and CDR2 sequences are SGHAT and FQNNGV. V was pared by 5 bases and J by 4 bases, with 7 bases between. CDR3 sequence reads: CASSAHPDTQYF. CDR3 bases: TGTGCCAGCAGCGCACACCCAGATACGCAGTATTTT.

The rearrangement uses TRBV6-2 or TRBV6-3 and TRBJ1-2; 7 bases align to TRBD1. The CDR3 sequence is 15 residues long. In germline, CDR1 is MNHEY, CDR2 SVGEGT. V shed 6 bases, J shed 3 bases, and the junction held 10 bases outside the gene matches. The CDR3 nucleotides are TGTGCCAGCAGCCTCGAACGGGACAGCTACTATGGCTACACCTTC. Translated: CASSLERDSYYGYTF.

There are a few counts of this clonotype. The J gene is TRBJ2-5, the V gene TRBV3-1, with a possible D match to TRBD1 (5 bases). Germline CDR1 reads LGHDT; CDR2 reads YNNKEL (reference sequence). The V end lost 3 bases, the J end lost 0 bases, and 8 bases lay between the germline ends. The CDR3 sequence is 14 residues long. CDR3 in amino acids: CASSHLRDQETQYF. CDR3 DNA sequence: TGTGCCAGCAGCCATCTCAGGGACCAAGAGACCCAGTACTTC.

This clonotype was observed at least ten times. The gene calls are TRBV12-3 or TRBV12-4 and TRBJ2-1; D gene uncertain. The V end lost 2 bases, the J end lost 13 bases, and 12 bases lay between the germline ends. There are 12 residues in the CDR3. CDR3 loop: CASSLNIGLQFF. The CDR3 DNA reads as TGTGCCAGCAGTTTAAACATCGGCTTACAGTTCTTC.

In this sample, this clonotype turned up many times. The rearrangement links TRBV29-1 to TRBJ1-2; D call uncertain. This CDR3 contains 12 residues. Trimming pared 5 bases from V and 4 bases from J, leaving 11 bases between. The germline V gene encodes CDR1 SQVTM and CDR2 ANQGSEA. The CDR3: CSVLGGVYGYTF. The CDR3 bases are TGCAGCGTTCTGGGCGGCGTCTATGGCTACACCTTC.

This clonotype has a handful of counts. The genes are TRBV20-1 and TRBJ2-7; the D gene is possibly TRBD2 (6 bases). The germline gives CDR1 DFQATT, CDR2 SNEGSKA (reference sequence). V lost 6 bases, J lost 3 bases, and 15 bases lay in between. The CDR3 length is 13 residues. Here the CDR3 DNA reads TGCAGTGCCTGGGGAGGAGCTTTCTACGAGCAGTACTTC. Its translation is CSAWGGAFYEQYF.

V gene TRBV7-2 combines with J gene TRBJ2-5; no clear D gene. The CDR3 is made up of 12 amino acids. Trimming stripped 2 bases from V and 6 bases from J, with 7 bases between. CDR1 and CDR2 from the germline V gene are SGHTA and FQGNSA. The CDR3 coding sequence is TGTGCCAGCAGCTTATCGACCCAGACCCAGTACTTC. It yields the protein CASSLSTQTQYF.

The chain links TRBV12-3 or TRBV12-4 to TRBJ2-5; D gene ambiguous. This CDR3 region has 15 residues. Trimming pared 3 bases from V and 0 bases from J, leaving 11 bases between. The CDR3 DNA follows: TGTGCCAGCAGTTTCGGTCGGGTGTACCAAGAGACCCAGTACTTC. Its protein product is CASSFGRVYQETQYF.